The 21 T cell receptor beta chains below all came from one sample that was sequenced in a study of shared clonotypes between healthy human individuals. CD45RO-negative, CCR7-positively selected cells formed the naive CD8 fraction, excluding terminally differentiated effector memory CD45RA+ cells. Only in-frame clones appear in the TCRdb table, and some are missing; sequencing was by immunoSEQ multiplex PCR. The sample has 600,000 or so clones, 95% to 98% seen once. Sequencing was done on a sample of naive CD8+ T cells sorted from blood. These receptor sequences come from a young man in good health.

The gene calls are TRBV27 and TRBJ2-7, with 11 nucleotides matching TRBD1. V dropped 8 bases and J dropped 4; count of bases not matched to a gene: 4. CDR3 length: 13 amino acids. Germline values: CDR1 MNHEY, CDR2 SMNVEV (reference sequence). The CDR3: CASFGQGAYEQYF. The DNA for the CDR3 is TGTGCCAGCTTCGGACAGGGGGCTTACGAGCAGTACTTC.

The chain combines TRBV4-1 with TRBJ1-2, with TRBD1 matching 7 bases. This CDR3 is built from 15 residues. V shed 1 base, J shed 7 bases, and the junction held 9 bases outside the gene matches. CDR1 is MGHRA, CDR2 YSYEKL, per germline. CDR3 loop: CASSQGQGTLFGYTF. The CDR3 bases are TGCGCCAGCAGCCAAGGACAGGGAACCCTTTTTGGCTACACCTTC.

The CDR3 protein is CASSDTGGNEQFF. The CDR3 region has the DNA TGTGCCAGCAGTGACACAGGGGGGAATGAGCAGTTCTTC. The gene calls are TRBV6-4 and TRBJ2-1, with 8 bases matching TRBD1. Per the germline V gene, CDR1 is MRHNA and CDR2 is SNTAGT. With V trimmed by 2 bases and J by 7 bases, 1 base remained unmatched. The CDR3 sequence is 13 residues long.

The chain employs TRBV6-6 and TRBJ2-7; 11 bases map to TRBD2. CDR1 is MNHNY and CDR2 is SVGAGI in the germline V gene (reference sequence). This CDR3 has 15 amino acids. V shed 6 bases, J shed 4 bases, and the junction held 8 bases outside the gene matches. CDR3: CASSDPTSGRYEQYF. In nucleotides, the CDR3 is TGTGCCAGCAGCGATCCAACTAGCGGGAGATACGAGCAGTACTTC.

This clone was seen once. The DNA of the CDR3 is TGTGCCAGCCAGGGACAGGTCCAAGAGACCCAGTACTTC. Its translation is CASQGQVQETQYF. The V gene is TRBV6-5, the J gene TRBJ2-5; 8 bases match TRBD1. Per the germline V gene, CDR1 is MNHEY and CDR2 is SVGAGI. V gave up 8 bases and J gave up 1 base; unmatched junction bases: 3. The CDR3 has 13 amino acids.

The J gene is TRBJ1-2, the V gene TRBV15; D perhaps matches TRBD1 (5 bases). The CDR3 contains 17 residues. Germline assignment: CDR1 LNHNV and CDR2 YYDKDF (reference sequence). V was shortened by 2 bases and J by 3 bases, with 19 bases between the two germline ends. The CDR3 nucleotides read TGTGCCACCAGCAGAACTCTCCCAGAGGGCAGGGACTATGGCTACACCTTC. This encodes CATSRTLPEGRDYGYTF.

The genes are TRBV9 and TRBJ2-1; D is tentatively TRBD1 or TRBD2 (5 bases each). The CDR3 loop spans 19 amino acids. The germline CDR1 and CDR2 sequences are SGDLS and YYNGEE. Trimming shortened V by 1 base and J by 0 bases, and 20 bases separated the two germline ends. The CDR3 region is CASSVQVIGGTSSYNEQFF. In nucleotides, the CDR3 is TGTGCCAGCAGCGTACAGGTTATTGGGGGTACTAGCTCCTACAATGAGCAGTTCTTC.

CDR3 sequence reads: CASSPRDRSGNTIYF. CDR3 sequence (DNA): TGTGCCAGCAGCCCCCGGGACCGGAGTGGAAACACCATATATTTT. The V call is TRBV21-1, the J call TRBJ1-3. TRBV21-1 is a listed pseudogene. CDR3 length: 15 residues.

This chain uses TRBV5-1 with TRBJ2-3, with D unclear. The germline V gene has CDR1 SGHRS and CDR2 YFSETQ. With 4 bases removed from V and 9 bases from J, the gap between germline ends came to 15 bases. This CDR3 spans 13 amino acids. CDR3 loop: CASSPSLEETQYF. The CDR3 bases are TGCGCCAGCAGCCCCTCCCTCGAAGAAACGCAGTATTTT.

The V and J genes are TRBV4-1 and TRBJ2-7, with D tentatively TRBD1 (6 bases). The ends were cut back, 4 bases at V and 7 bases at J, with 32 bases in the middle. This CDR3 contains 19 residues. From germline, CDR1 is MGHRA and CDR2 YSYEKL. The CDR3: CASSPTSARGRERSGEQYF. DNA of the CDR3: TGCGCCAGCAGCCCCACTTCGGCCAGGGGAAGAGAACGTTCGGGAGAGCAGTACTTC.

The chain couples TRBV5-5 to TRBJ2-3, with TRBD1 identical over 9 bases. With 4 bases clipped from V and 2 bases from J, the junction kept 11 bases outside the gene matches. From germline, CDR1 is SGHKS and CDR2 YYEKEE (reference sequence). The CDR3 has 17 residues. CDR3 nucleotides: TGTGCCAGCAGCCCTTCCACCGGGACAGGGTACACAGATACGCAGTATTTT. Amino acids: CASSPSTGTGYTDTQYF.

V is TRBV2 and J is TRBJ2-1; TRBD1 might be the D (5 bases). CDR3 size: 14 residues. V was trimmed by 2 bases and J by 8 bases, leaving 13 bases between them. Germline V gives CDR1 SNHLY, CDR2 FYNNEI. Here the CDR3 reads CASSELPGIDEQFF. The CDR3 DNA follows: TGTGCCAGCAGTGAACTTCCAGGGATAGATGAGCAGTTCTTC.

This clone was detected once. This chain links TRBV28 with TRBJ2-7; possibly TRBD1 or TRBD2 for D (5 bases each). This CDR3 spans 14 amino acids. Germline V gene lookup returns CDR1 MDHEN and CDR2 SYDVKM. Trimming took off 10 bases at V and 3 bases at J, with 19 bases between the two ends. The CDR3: CAINARGPHYEQYF. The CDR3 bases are TGTGCCATCAACGCCCGGGGACCCCACTACGAGCAGTACTTC.

The CDR3, as DNA: TGTGCCAGCAGACACGGCCTGGGGAATCAGCCCCAGCATTTT. Encoded protein: CASRHGLGNQPQHF. The chain is built from TRBV27 and TRBJ1-5; D uncertain. V was pared by 6 bases and J by 4 bases, with 13 bases between. This CDR3 is built from 14 residues. The V gene's germline CDR1 is MNHEY and CDR2 SMNVEV (reference sequence).

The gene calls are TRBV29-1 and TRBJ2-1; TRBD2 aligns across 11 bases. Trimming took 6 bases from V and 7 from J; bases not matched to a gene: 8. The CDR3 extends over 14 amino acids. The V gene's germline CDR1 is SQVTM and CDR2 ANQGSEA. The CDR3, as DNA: TGCAGCGTCGACGCTAGCGGGAGGAGTAATGAGCAGTTCTTC. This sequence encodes CSVDASGRSNEQFF.

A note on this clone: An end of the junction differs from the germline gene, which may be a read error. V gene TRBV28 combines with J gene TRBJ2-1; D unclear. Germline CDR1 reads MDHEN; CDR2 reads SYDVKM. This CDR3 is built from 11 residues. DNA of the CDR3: TGTGCCATCAGTAATTCCAATGAGCAGTTCTTC. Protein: CAISNSNEQFF.

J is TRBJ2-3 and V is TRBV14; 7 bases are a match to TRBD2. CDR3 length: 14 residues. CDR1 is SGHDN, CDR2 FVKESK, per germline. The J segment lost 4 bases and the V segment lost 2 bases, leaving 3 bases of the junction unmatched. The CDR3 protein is CASSQLSGADTQYF. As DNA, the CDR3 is TGTGCCAGCAGCCAACTAAGCGGGGCAGATACGCAGTATTTT.

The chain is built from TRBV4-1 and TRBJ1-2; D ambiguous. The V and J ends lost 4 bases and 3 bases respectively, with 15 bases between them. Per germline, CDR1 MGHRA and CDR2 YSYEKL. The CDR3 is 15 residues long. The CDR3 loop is CASSPHEWEDYGYTF. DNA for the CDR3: TGCGCCAGCAGCCCCCACGAGTGGGAGGACTATGGCTACACCTTC.

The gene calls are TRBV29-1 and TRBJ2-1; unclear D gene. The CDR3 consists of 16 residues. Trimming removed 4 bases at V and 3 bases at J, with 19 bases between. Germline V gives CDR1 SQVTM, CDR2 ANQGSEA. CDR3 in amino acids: CSVVPPVRLHYNEQFF. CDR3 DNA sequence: TGCAGCGTTGTCCCCCCAGTCCGGCTCCACTACAATGAGCAGTTCTTC.

CDR3 in amino acids: CASKQGYEQYF. CDR3 bases: TGTGCCAGTAAACAGGGGTACGAGCAGTACTTC. The rearrangement joins TRBV27 to TRBJ2-7; TRBD1 matches at 7 bases. This CDR3 contains 11 residues. Unmatched junction bases numbered 3, after V lost 9 bases and J lost 4 bases. Germline V gene data show CDR1 as MNHEY and CDR2 as SMNVEV (reference sequence).

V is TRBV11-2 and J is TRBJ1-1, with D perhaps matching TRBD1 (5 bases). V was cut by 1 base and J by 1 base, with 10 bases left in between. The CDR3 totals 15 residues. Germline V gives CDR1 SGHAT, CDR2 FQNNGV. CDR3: CASSLGGGQNTEAFF. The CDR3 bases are TGTGCCAGCAGCTTAGGTGGTGGACAGAACACTGAAGCTTTCTTT.